Given below is one T cell receptor (beta chain) in context. Treatment of the sample: about 20 received Ad26.COV2.S at low or high dose, single or two shots; 5 received placebo; per-sample allocation not given. Repertoires come from day 63 after the first vaccine or placebo injection. An adult donor aged 18-55 years was enrolled in Boston. V was cut by 1 base and J by 4 bases, with 11 bases left in between. This CDR3 is 14 amino acids long. CDR1 and CDR2 from the germline V gene are SGHNT and YYREEE (reference sequence). TCRdb keeps only in-frame clones here, not all; method: immunoSEQ multiplex PCR. Found here are more than 250,000 clones, about 87% of them singletons; the top ten hold about 3.5%. This record comes from a study of Ad26.COV2.S vaccination and SARS-CoV-2 variants.

The source of this sequence is a person aged 18 to 59 who received the Ad26.COV2.S COVID-19 vaccine or a placebo. The V call is TRBV5-4, the J call TRBJ1-2, with D possibly matching TRBD1 (6 bases). Material: peripheral blood, obtained in a trial of Ad26.COV2.S vaccine versus placebo. The CDR3 region has the DNA TGTGCCAGCAGCTTGAATACAGGGTCCTATGGCTACACCTTC. This codes for CASSLNTGSYGYTF.